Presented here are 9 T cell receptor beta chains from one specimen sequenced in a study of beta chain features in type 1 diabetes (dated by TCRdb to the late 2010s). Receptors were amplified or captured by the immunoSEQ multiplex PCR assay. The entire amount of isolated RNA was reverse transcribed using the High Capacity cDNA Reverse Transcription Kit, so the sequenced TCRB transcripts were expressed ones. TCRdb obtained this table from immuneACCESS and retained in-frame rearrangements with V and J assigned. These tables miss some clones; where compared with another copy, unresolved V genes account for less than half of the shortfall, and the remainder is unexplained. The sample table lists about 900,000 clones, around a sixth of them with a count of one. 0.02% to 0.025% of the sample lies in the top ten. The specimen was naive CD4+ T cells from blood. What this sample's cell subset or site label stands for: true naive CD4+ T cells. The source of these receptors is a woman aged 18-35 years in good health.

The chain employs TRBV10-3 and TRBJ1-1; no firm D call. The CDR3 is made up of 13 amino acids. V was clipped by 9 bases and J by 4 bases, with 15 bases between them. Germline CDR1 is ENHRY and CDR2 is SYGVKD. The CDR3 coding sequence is TGTGCCATAGGAGTAAGTGGGAGCACTGAAGCTTTCTTT. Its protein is CAIGVSGSTEAFF.

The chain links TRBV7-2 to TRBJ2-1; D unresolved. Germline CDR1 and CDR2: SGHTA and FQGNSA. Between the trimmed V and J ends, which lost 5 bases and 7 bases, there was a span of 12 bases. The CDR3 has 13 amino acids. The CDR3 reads CASSQNRMNEQFF. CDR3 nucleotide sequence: TGTGCCAGCAGCCAAAACCGTATGAATGAGCAGTTCTTC.

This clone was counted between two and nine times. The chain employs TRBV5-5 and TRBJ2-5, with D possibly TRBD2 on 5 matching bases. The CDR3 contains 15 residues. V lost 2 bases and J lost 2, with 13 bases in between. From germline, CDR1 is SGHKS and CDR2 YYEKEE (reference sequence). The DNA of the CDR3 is TGTGCCAGCAGCTTCCAGCCAGCGGTACAAGAGACCCAGTACTTC. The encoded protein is CASSFQPAVQETQYF.

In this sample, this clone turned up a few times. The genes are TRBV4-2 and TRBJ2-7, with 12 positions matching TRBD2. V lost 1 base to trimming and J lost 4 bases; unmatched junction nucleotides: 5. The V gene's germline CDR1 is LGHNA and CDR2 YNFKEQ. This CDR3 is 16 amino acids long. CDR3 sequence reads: CASSQATSGSGYEQYF. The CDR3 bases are TGTGCCAGCAGCCAAGCGACTAGCGGGAGTGGGTACGAGCAGTACTTC.

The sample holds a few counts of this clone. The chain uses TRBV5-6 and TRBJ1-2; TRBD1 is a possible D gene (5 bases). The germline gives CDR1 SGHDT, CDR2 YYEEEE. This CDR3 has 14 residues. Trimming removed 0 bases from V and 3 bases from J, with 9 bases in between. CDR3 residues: CASSLAGTHYGYTF. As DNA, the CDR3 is TGTGCCAGCAGCTTGGCTGGGACGCACTATGGCTACACCTTC.

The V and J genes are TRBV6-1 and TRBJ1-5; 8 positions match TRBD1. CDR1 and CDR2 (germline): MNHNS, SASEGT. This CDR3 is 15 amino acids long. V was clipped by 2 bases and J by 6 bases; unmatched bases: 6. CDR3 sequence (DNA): TGTGCCAGCAGTGAATTTAGGACAGGGAGTCAGCCCCAGCATTTT. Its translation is CASSEFRTGSQPQHF.

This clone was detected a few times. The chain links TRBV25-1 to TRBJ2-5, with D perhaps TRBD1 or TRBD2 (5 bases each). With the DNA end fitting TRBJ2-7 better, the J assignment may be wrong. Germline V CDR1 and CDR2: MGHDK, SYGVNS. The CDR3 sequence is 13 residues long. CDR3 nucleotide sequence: TGTGCCAGCAGGGGGGACGGCTCCTACGAGCAGTACTTC. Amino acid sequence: CASRGDGSYEQYF.

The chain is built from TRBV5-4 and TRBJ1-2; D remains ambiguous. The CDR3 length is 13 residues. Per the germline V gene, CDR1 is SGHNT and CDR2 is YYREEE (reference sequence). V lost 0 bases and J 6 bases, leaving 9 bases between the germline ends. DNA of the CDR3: TGTGCCAGCAGCTTGGAGAGTCGGAATGGCTACACCTTC. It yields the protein CASSLESRNGYTF.

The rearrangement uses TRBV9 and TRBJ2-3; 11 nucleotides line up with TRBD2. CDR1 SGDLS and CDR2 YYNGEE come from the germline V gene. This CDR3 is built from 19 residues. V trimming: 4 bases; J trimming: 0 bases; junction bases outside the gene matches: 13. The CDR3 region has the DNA TGTGCCAGCAGCTCCTTAGCAGGGACTAGCGGACGGAGCACAGATACGCAGTATTTT. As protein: CASSSLAGTSGRSTDTQYF.